Below are 15 T cell receptor beta chains sequenced from a single sample in a study of blood T cell repertoires in COVID-19. Assay used: immunoSEQ multiplex PCR; TCRdb lists only in-frame clones, some missing. The table includes about 670,000 clones, about 90% detected once. The sequencing input was peripheral blood. These TCRs come from a woman aged 18-30 years with acute or convalescent COVID-19.

CDR3: CASRPRDRVNGYTF. DNA for the CDR3: TGTGCCAGCAGACCCCGGGACAGGGTCAATGGCTACACCTTC. The gene calls are TRBV21-1 and TRBJ1-2; the table assigns TRBD1, which was not confirmed against the DNA. TRBV21-1 is designated a pseudogene. The CDR3 loop spans 14 amino acids.

This clone was seen only a few times. The chain recombines TRBV7-3 with TRBJ2-5; perhaps TRBD1 as D (5 bases). Germline CDR1 reads SGHTA; CDR2 reads FQGTGA. V was pared by 5 bases and J by 5 bases, with 12 bases between. The CDR3 runs to 13 residues. The CDR3 sequence is CASSPDRAETQYF. The CDR3 nucleotides read TGTGCCAGCAGCCCCGACAGAGCGGAGACCCAGTACTTC.

In its sample, this clone was seen once. The chain is built from TRBV30 and TRBJ2-3; no clear D gene. CDR3 length: 12 residues. Trimming removed 4 bases from V and 0 bases from J, with 5 bases in between. Per germline, CDR1 GTSNPN and CDR2 SVGIG (reference sequence). The CDR3 region is CAWTTSTDTQYF. In DNA, the CDR3 is TGTGCCTGGACCACAAGCACAGATACGCAGTATTTT.

V and J are TRBV6-5 and TRBJ1-5; D gene ambiguous. V shed 6 bases and J shed 0 bases, with 6 bases lying between them. The V gene's germline CDR1 is MNHEY and CDR2 SVGAGI. The CDR3 runs to 13 residues. CDR3 nucleotide sequence: TGTGCCAGCAGCCCCAATAGCAATCAGCCCCAGCATTTT. It is translated as CASSPNSNQPQHF.

The V call is TRBV29-1, the J call TRBJ1-2; TRBD1 is a possible D gene (6 bases). The ends were cut back, 4 bases at V and 8 bases at J, with 14 bases in the middle. Looked up from germline, CDR1 is SQVTM and CDR2 is ANQGSEA. This CDR3 spans 12 amino acids. DNA for the CDR3: TGCAGCGTTGTAACAGGGTACGGGGGCTACACCTTC. It codes for CSVVTGYGGYTF.

The chain joins TRBV5-1 to TRBJ2-2, with TRBD2 identical over 7 bases. Unmatched junction bases numbered 4, after V lost 0 bases and J lost 5 bases. Germline V gives CDR1 SGHRS, CDR2 YFSETQ. The CDR3 spans 15 residues. The DNA of the CDR3 is TGCGCCAGCAGCTTGGGCGCGGGGGATACCGGGGAGCTGTTTTTT. Protein sequence: CASSLGAGDTGELFF. The entire variable domain, with the rest obtained from reference TRBV5-1 and TRBJ2-2, is as follows: KAGVTQTPRYLIKTRGQQVTLSCSPISGHRSVSWYQQTPGQGLQFLFEYFSETQRNKGNFPGRFSGRQFSNSRSEMNVSTLELGDSALYLCASSLGAGDTGELFFGEGSRLTVL.

The rearrangement uses TRBV30 and TRBJ1-3, with D uncertain. The CDR3 spans 12 residues. Germline CDR1 is GTSNPN and CDR2 is SVGIG (reference sequence). The V end lost 3 bases, the J end lost 4 bases, and 7 bases lay between the germline ends. CDR3 sequence: CAWSPRGNTIYF. The CDR3 nucleotides read TGTGCCTGGAGCCCCCGGGGAAACACCATATATTTT. Full variable domain (remainder filled in from reference TRBV30 and TRBJ1-3): SQTIHQWPATLVQPVGSPLSLECTVEGTSNPNLYWYRQAAGRGLQLLFYSVGIGQISSEVPQNLSASRPQDRQFILSSKKLLLSDSGFYLCAWSPRGNTIYFGEGSWLTVV.

The chain carries TRBV24-1 and TRBJ1-2; TRBD1 is a possible D gene (5 bases). The CDR3 contains 13 residues. The germline V gene has CDR1 KGHDR and CDR2 SFDVKD. Trimming pared 4 bases from V and 7 bases from J, leaving 12 bases between. The CDR3 bases are TGTGCCACCAGTGAGGGGCCCCGGAGTGGCTACACCTTC. As protein: CATSEGPRSGYTF.

This chain connects TRBV7-9 to TRBJ2-5, with D tentatively TRBD2 (5 bases). The germline V gene encodes CDR1 SEHNR and CDR2 FQNEAQ (reference sequence). V lost 2 bases, J lost 2 bases, and 15 bases lay in between. The CDR3 contains 16 residues. DNA for the CDR3: TGTGCCAGCAGCTTAAGTAGCGTGTCCCAGCAAGAGACCCAGTACTTC. This sequence encodes CASSLSSVSQQETQYF. The variable domain in full, completed from reference TRBV7-9 and TRBJ2-5, reads DTGVSQNPRHKITKRGQNVTFRCDPISEHNRLYWYRQTLGQGPEFLTYFQNEAQLEKSRLLSDRFSAERPKGSFSTLEIQRTEQGDSAMYLCASSLSSVSQQETQYFGPGTRLLVL.

J is TRBJ1-2 and V is TRBV19; D gene unclear. The germline V and J ends were trimmed by 7 bases and 6 bases, with 21 bases remaining between them. The CDR3 contains 15 residues. Per germline, CDR1 LNHDA and CDR2 SQIVND (reference sequence). CDR3 in amino acids: CASTPAGHHGHGYTF. The CDR3 region has the DNA TGTGCCAGTACTCCGGCGGGCCACCACGGACATGGCTACACCTTC.

The genes are TRBV5-1 and TRBJ2-1; D call uncertain. This CDR3 region has 11 residues. Germline V CDR1 and CDR2: SGHRS, YFSETQ. V lost 2 bases, J lost 8 bases, and 5 bases lay in between. CDR3 DNA sequence: TGCGCCAGCAGCTTTTCCGATGAGCAGTTCTTC. It specifies CASSFSDEQFF.

The sample holds one count of this clone. The chain is built from TRBV7-8 and TRBJ2-3, with D possibly being TRBD1 (6 bases). The CDR3 consists of 15 residues. Looked up from germline, CDR1 is SGHVS and CDR2 is FQNEAQ. Trimming shortened V by 5 bases and J by 4 bases, and 16 bases separated the two germline ends. The CDR3: CASSPGFRQADTQYF. The CDR3 DNA sequence: TGTGCCAGCAGCCCGGGATTCCGACAGGCAGATACGCAGTATTTT.

In DNA form, the CDR3 reads TGTGCCAGCTCTAACCCCAATCAGCCCCAGCATTTT. It encodes CASSNPNQPQHF. This chain connects TRBV6-5 to TRBJ1-5; D is unresolved. CDR1 and CDR2 from the germline V gene are MNHEY and SVGAGI. The V and J ends lost 8 bases and 3 bases respectively, with 8 bases between them. The CDR3 sequence is 12 residues long.

The chain is built from TRBV2 and TRBJ2-1; D unresolved. Germline V gives CDR1 SNHLY, CDR2 FYNNEI. The ends were cut back, 3 bases at V and 5 bases at J, with 11 bases in the middle. The CDR3 is made up of 14 amino acids. In nucleotides, the CDR3 is TGTGCCAGCAGTGACCCTAGAAGTAACAATGAGCAGTTCTTC. This sequence encodes CASSDPRSNNEQFF.

This clone showed up just once. CDR3 loop: CASSPEGGRLGYTF. CDR3 sequence (DNA): TGCGCCAGCAGCCCAGAAGGGGGAAGGCTGGGCTACACCTTC. The chain has TRBV5-1 and TRBJ1-2; tentatively, D is TRBD1 (6 bases). The V and J ends lost 4 bases and 8 bases respectively, with 18 bases between them. This CDR3 is built from 14 residues. Per the germline V gene, CDR1 is SGHRS and CDR2 is YFSETQ.